This passage covers 27 T cell receptor beta chains from one sample sequenced in a study of blood T cells in healthy people across ages. A second 7 to 11 cycle PCR used barcoded and J-beta primers. A single record per CDR3 protein comes from TCRdb applying MiXCR to the 5' RACE reads. The sample shows about 1.4 million distinct CDR3 sequences, approximately 59% of them seen only once. The sequenced sample was blood. All receptors derive from a man between 18 and 29 years old in good health.

V and J are TRBV29-1 and TRBJ2-3; 9 bases are shared with TRBD1. This CDR3 is 12 amino acids long. V lost 6 bases to trimming and J lost 8 bases; unmatched junction nucleotides: 6. CDR1 and CDR2 from the germline V gene are SQVTM and ANQGSEA. The CDR3 loop is CSVAGTGITQYF. The CDR3 nucleotides are TGCAGCGTGGCCGGGACAGGGATTACGCAGTATTTT.

The chain couples TRBV7-2 to TRBJ2-7, with no clear D. Germline V gives CDR1 SGHTA, CDR2 FQGNSA. The CDR3 is 14 amino acids. Trimming removed 4 bases at V and 3 bases at J, with 13 bases between. This CDR3 reads CASSSFTNSYEQYF. DNA of the CDR3: TGTGCCAGCAGCTCATTTACAAACAGCTACGAGCAGTACTTC.

The chain uses TRBV4-3 and TRBJ1-4, with D maybe TRBD1 (5 bases). The germline V gene has CDR1 LGHNA and CDR2 YSLEER. The germline V and J ends were trimmed by 1 base and 7 bases, with 13 bases remaining between them. This CDR3 has 15 amino acids. The CDR3, as DNA: TGCGCCAGCAGCCAAGTCCCGGTGGGGGGTGAAAAACTGTTTTTT. It translates to CASSQVPVGGEKLFF.

J is TRBJ1-5 and V is TRBV12-3 or TRBV12-4; maybe TRBD1 (6 bases). V lost 6 bases to trimming and J lost 5 bases, with 14 bases between them. The CDR3 is made up of 14 amino acids. CDR3 coding DNA: TGTGCCAGCAGGCCGGACAGAGCCTATCAGCCCCAGCATTTT. This sequence encodes CASRPDRAYQPQHF.

The V call is TRBV20-1, the J call TRBJ2-3, with TRBD2 matching over 10 bases. CDR1 is DFQATT, CDR2 SNEGSKA, per germline (reference sequence). J gave up 6 bases and V 5 bases, and 14 bases lay outside the gene matches. The CDR3 covers 16 residues. The CDR3 here is CSAATELAGRGDTQYF. The DNA for the CDR3 is TGCAGTGCTGCAACCGAACTAGCGGGGAGAGGGGATACGCAGTATTTT.

This clonotype was seen a few times. V is TRBV2 and J is TRBJ1-4; D might be TRBD1 (5 bases). V lost 5 bases and J lost 7, with 14 bases in between. In germline, CDR1 is SNHLY, CDR2 FYNNEI. The CDR3 runs 14 residues. Here the CDR3 reads CASSPRERGEKLFF. The CDR3 nucleotides read TGTGCCAGCAGTCCCCGGGAAAGGGGTGAAAAACTGTTTTTT. Supplemented by reference TRBV2 and TRBJ1-4, the full variable domain reads EPEVTQTPSHQVTQMGQEVILRCVPISNHLYFYWYRQILGQKVEFLVSFYNNEISEKSEIFDDQFSVERPDGSNFTLKIRSTKLEDSAMYFCASSPRERGEKLFFGSGTQLSVL.

This clonotype came up a few times. The V call is TRBV14, the J call TRBJ2-7; maybe TRBD2 (5 bases). Between the trimmed V and J ends, which lost 3 bases and 3 bases, there was a span of 9 bases. The CDR3 length is 13 residues. Germline lookup yields CDR1 SGHDN and CDR2 FVKESK. CDR3 bases: TGTGCCAGCAGCCAGGAGCGGATCTACGAGCAGTACTTC. It yields the protein CASSQERIYEQYF.

The chain is built from TRBV29-1 and TRBJ2-3; 9 bases agree with TRBD2. The CDR3 is made up of 14 amino acids. The germline gives CDR1 SQVTM, CDR2 ANQGSEA. J gave up 5 bases and V 4 bases, and 7 bases lay outside the gene matches. The CDR3 is CSVVRRGGGDTQYF. The CDR3 coding sequence is TGCAGCGTTGTCCGGCGGGGGGGCGGAGATACGCAGTATTTT.

This clonotype was seen only once. V and J are TRBV7-9 and TRBJ1-2; 8 nucleotides align to TRBD1. The CDR3 spans 15 residues. The germline CDR1 and CDR2 sequences are SEHNR and FQNEAQ (reference sequence). V dropped 1 base and J dropped 8; count of bases not matched to a gene: 9. The CDR3 region is CASSLDSRGRIGYTF. In DNA form, the CDR3 reads TGTGCCAGCAGCTTAGATAGCAGGGGGCGAATCGGCTACACCTTC. The whole variable domain, filled in from reference TRBV7-9 and TRBJ1-2, reads DTGVSQNPRHKITKRGQNVTFRCDPISEHNRLYWYRQTLGQGPEFLTYFQNEAQLEKSRLLSDRFSAERPKGSFSTLEIQRTEQGDSAMYLCASSLDSRGRIGYTFGSGTRLTVV.

The chain joins TRBV20-1 to TRBJ2-1; a weak D match, TRBD1 (6 bases). Looked up from germline, CDR1 is DFQATT and CDR2 is SNEGSKA (reference sequence). V was shortened by 5 bases and J by 10 bases, with 12 bases between the two germline ends. This CDR3 comprises 11 residues. CDR3 residues: CSAGTFDEQFF. In nucleotides, the CDR3 is TGCAGTGCTGGGACATTCGACGAGCAGTTCTTC.

The chain uses TRBV4-2 and TRBJ2-6; D is ambiguous. The V gene lost 5 bases and the J gene lost 0 bases, with 5 bases spanning the gap. The germline gives CDR1 LGHNA, CDR2 YNFKEQ. The CDR3 sequence is 14 residues long. The CDR3 reads CASSYDSGANVLTF. Written as DNA, the CDR3 is TGTGCCAGCAGCTACGACTCTGGGGCCAACGTCCTGACTTTC.

V gene TRBV12-3 or TRBV12-4 combines with J gene TRBJ2-7; tentative D call: TRBD2 (6 bases). Trimming took 5 bases from V and 6 from J, leaving 14 bases between them. The CDR3 totals 13 residues. In DNA, the CDR3 is TGTGCCAGCAGTATACGGGAGTTGGGCGAGCAGTACTTC. It specifies CASSIRELGEQYF.

The chain combines TRBV7-9 with TRBJ2-4; maybe TRBD2 (6 bases). The better agreement between TRBJ2-7 and the DNA end casts doubt on the J call. CDR3 length: 14 residues. Germline CDR1 and CDR2: SEHNR and FQNEAQ (reference sequence). CDR3 nucleotides: TGTGCCAGCAGCCCACCGGAGGGTTTGCGCGAGCAGTACTTC. It translates to CASSPPEGLREQYF.

The rearrangement links TRBV5-5 to TRBJ2-3, with 10 positions matching TRBD2. CDR3 size: 16 residues. The V gene end was trimmed by 4 bases and the J gene end by 2 bases; junction bases not matched to a gene: 7. CDR1 is SGHKS and CDR2 is YYEKEE in the germline V gene (reference sequence). The CDR3, as DNA: TGTGCCAGCAGCCCCAGACTAGCGGGTTTCACAGATACGCAGTATTTT. This codes for CASSPRLAGFTDTQYF.

The sample holds a few counts of this clonotype. This chain joins TRBV4-1 and TRBJ2-3; 8 positions match TRBD2. V dropped 4 bases and J dropped 1; count of bases not matched to a gene: 7. The CDR3 runs 16 residues. Germline lookup yields CDR1 MGHRA and CDR2 YSYEKL. CDR3 nucleotides: TGCGCCAGCAGCCGCGACGGGGGGGCCCGCACAGATACGCAGTATTTT. Protein product: CASSRDGGARTDTQYF.

The rearrangement uses TRBV12-3 or TRBV12-4 and TRBJ2-7; D is undetermined. CDR3 length equals 14 residues. The V end lost 5 bases, the J end lost 2 bases, and 13 bases lay between the germline ends. The CDR3 DNA sequence: TGTGCCAGCAGTCCGGGTTTTGGGGCCTACGAGCAGTACTTC. Its translation: CASSPGFGAYEQYF.

V and J are TRBV25-1 and TRBJ1-5, with TRBD1 matching 7 bases. This CDR3 contains 15 residues. CDR1 and CDR2 (germline): MGHDK, SYGVNS. After removal of 8 bases from V and 3 bases from J, the junction contained 10 bases not matched to a gene. The CDR3 bases are TGTGCCAGCTCCTCGGGGACAGCGAACAATCAGCCCCAGCATTTT. Encoded protein: CASSSGTANNQPQHF.

The chain is built from TRBV20-1 and TRBJ2-1; TRBD2 is a possible D gene (5 bases). The CDR3 totals 13 residues. Germline V gene lookup returns CDR1 DFQATT and CDR2 SNEGSKA (reference sequence). CDR3 DNA sequence: TGCAGCCCCAGGCCCAGCGGACGAAATGAGCAGTTCTTC. This gives the protein CSPRPSGRNEQFF.

This chain links TRBV12-1 with TRBJ2-3; TRBD1, the table's D call, lacks a check against the DNA. TRBV12-1 constitutes a pseudogene. CDR3 length equals 16 residues. CDR3 in amino acids: CASSFKPDRATDTQYF. CDR3 nucleotide sequence: TGTGCCAGCAGCTTTAAGCCGGACAGGGCCACAGATACGCAGTATTTT.

The gene calls are TRBV20-1 and TRBJ2-4, with 11 bases identical to TRBD2. The DNA end is a closer match to TRBJ2-7, so the J assignment may be wrong. Germline V gene data show CDR1 as DFQATT and CDR2 as SNEGSKA (reference sequence). This CDR3 is 14 amino acids long. CDR3 sequence reads: CSAGGLAVFNEQYF. Here the CDR3 DNA reads TGCAGTGCTGGGGGACTAGCGGTATTCAACGAGCAGTACTTC.

This clonotype occurred a few times. V gene TRBV5-6 combines with J gene TRBJ2-3; D unresolved. From germline, CDR1 is SGHDT and CDR2 YYEEEE. This CDR3 spans 15 amino acids. V was clipped by 4 bases and J by 0 bases, with 12 bases between them. The CDR3 bases are TGTGCCAGCAGCGAGGAATGGGCTAGCACAGATACGCAGTATTTT. This gives the protein CASSEEWASTDTQYF.

As to this clonotype: This sequence may be a read error, since a much larger clone differs from it by one base. This chain connects TRBV29-1 to TRBJ2-5; 8 bases align to TRBD2. The CDR3 contains 13 residues. The germline V gene encodes CDR1 SQVTM and CDR2 ANQGSEA. J lost 11 bases, V lost 4 bases, and 12 bases had no gene match. The CDR3 sequence: CSVVAGFENEQYF. CDR3 sequence (DNA): TGCAGCGTTGTAGCGGGGTTTGAGAATGAGCAGTACTTC.

The gene calls are TRBV28 and TRBJ2-1; TRBD1 matches 9 bases. V lost 8 bases and J lost 9; bases outside the gene matches: 14. Germline V gives CDR1 MDHEN, CDR2 SYDVKM. This CDR3 region has 15 residues. Here the CDR3 reads CASDYVRDRDGEQFF. The DNA for the CDR3 is TGTGCCAGCGACTATGTTCGGGACAGGGACGGTGAGCAGTTCTTC. The full variable domain, rest sourced from reference TRBV28 and TRBJ2-1, is DVKVTQSSRYLVKRTGEKVFLECVQDMDHENMFWYRQDPGLGLRLIYFSYDVKMKEKGDIPEGYSVSREKKERFSLILESASTNQTSMYLCASDYVRDRDGEQFFGPGTRLTVL.

The chain carries TRBV6-5 and TRBJ2-7; maybe TRBD1 (5 bases). The CDR3 consists of 14 residues. Germline V gives CDR1 MNHEY, CDR2 SVGAGI. Trimming took 2 bases from V and 4 from J, leaving 12 bases between them. CDR3 region: CASSYGQGKYEQYF. CDR3 nucleotides: TGTGCCAGCAGTTACGGGCAGGGCAAGTACGAGCAGTACTTC.

This chain joins TRBV7-8 and TRBJ1-6; 8 positions agree with TRBD1. Germline CDR1 is SGHVS and CDR2 is FQNEAQ. There are 14 residues in the CDR3. Unmatched junction bases numbered 4, after V lost 3 bases and J lost 9 bases. In DNA, the CDR3 is TGTGCCAGCAGCTTGGACAGGGTGGTTTCACCCCTCCACTTT. Protein sequence: CASSLDRVVSPLHF.

The chain carries TRBV4-3 and TRBJ1-6; D gene unclear. V was pared by 4 bases and J by 0 bases, with 10 bases between. The germline gives CDR1 LGHNA, CDR2 YSLEER. The CDR3 is 16 residues long. The CDR3 region has the DNA TGCGCCAGCAGCCTCCGACTCAGCTCCTATAATTCACCCCTCCACTTT. The encoded protein is CASSLRLSSYNSPLHF.

CDR3 loop: CAISARPEGPTYEQYF. The CDR3 DNA sequence: TGTGCCATCAGTGCACGTCCCGAGGGACCTACCTACGAGCAGTACTTC. The chain joins TRBV10-3 to TRBJ2-7; either TRBD1 or TRBD2 may supply D (5 bases each). V gave up 4 bases and J gave up 2 bases, with 18 bases separating them. This CDR3 spans 16 amino acids. Germline CDR1 is ENHRY and CDR2 is SYGVKD.